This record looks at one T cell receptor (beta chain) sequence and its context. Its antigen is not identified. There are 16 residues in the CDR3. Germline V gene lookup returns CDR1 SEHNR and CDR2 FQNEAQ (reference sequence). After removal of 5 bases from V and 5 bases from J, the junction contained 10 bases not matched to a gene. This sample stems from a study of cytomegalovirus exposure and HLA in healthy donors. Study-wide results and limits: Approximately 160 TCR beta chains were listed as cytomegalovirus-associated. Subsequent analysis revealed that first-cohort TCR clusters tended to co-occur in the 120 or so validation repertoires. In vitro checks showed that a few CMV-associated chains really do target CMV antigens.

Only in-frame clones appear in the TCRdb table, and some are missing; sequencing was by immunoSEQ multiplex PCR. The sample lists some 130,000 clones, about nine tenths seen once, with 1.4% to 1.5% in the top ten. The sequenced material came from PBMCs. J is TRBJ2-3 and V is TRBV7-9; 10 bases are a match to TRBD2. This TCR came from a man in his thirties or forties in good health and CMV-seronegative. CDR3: CASSTPLAGARDTQYF. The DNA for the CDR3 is TGTGCCAGCAGCACACCCCTAGCGGGAGCGAGAGATACGCAGTATTTT.